The text below deals with one T cell receptor beta chain. Its antigen is unknown. The same CDR3 can be traced to other DNA sequences in this sample. The sample belongs to a study of T cell responses to AZD1222 COVID-19 vaccine. Study-wide results and limits: After the peak T cell response, and only then, were repertoires sampled.

This CDR3 region has 14 residues. V was pared by 3 bases and J by 4 bases, with 4 bases of the junction left unmatched. The germline V gene has CDR1 KGHSH and CDR2 LQKENI. Here immunoSEQ multiplex PCR was the method, and the copy in TCRdb shows in-frame clones only, minus some. The table lists approximately 120,000 clones, 75% to 85% of them singletons. This sample comprised peripheral blood, obtained 28 days after the second AZD1222 dose. The TCR sequence derives from an adult who received the AZD1222 COVID-19 vaccine. The J gene is TRBJ1-2, the V gene TRBV18; 8 nucleotides agree with TRBD1. The DNA for the CDR3 is TGTGCCAGCTCACCGGGACAGGACCGCTATGGCTACACCTTC. Translation gives CASSPGQDRYGYTF.